This T cell receptor beta chain was sequenced during a study of T cell responses to AZD1222 COVID-19 vaccine. Regarding the study as a whole: Spike-specific TCR breadth and depth both grew after two AZD1222 doses. Vaccine-related CD4 TCRs covered spike, predominating at 160-218 and 743-854. Donors were mostly white British, more females; clonal diversity possibly underestimated. Repertoires were obtained solely post-peak T cell response.

A remark on this clone: What it binds is unknown.

The germline CDR1 and CDR2 sequences are LGHNT and FRNRAP. The CDR3 spans 13 residues. V lost 7 bases to trimming and J lost 0 bases, with 7 bases between them. Sequencing was performed with immunoSEQ multiplex PCR; in TCRdb, only in-frame clones are kept and a portion is missing. The data hold 200,000 to 250,000 clones, with roughly 91% observed a single time. This sample comprised peripheral blood, obtained on day 0 of MenACWY control vaccination. The source is an adult in good health. The V call is TRBV12-5, the J call TRBJ1-5, with D unclear. CDR3 residues: CASVQISNQPQHF. For the CDR3, the DNA is TGTGCTAGTGTCCAGATTAGCAATCAGCCCCAGCATTTT.